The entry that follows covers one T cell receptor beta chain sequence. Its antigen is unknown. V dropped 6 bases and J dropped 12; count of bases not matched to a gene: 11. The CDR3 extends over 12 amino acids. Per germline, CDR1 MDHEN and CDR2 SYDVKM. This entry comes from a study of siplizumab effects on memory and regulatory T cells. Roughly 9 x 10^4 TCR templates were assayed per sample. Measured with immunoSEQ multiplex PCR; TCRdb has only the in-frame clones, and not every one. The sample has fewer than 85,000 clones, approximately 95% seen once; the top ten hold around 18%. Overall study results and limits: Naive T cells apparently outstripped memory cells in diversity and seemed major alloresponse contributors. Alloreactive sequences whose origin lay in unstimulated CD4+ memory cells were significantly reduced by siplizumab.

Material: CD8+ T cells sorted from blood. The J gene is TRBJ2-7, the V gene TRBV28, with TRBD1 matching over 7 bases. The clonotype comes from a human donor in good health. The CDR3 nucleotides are TGTGCCAGCAGCGAAGAAGGGGGCGATCTGTACTTC. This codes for CASSEEGGDLYF.